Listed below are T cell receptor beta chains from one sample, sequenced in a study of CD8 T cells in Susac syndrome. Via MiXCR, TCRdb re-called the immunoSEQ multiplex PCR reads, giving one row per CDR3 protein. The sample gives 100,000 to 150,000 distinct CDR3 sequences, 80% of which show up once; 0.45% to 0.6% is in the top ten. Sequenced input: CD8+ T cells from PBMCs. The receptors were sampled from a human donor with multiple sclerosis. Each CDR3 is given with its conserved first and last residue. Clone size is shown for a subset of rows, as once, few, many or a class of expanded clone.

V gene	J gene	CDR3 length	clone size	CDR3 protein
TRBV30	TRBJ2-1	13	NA	CAWSRGAGNEQFF
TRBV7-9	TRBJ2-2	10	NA	CASRSGELFF
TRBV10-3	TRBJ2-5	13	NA	CAIRAATEETQYF
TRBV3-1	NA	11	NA	CASSQGETQFF
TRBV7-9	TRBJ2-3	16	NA	CASSFPQGILTDTQYF
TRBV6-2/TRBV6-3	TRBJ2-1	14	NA	CASSYLWGNNEQFF
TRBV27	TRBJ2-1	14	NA	CASSLAGGPGEQFF
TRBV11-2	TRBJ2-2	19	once	CASSHAGFAGTYNTGELFF
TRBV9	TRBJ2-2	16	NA	CASSSISGANTGELFF
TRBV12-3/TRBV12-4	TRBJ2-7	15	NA	CASSLQRGGSYEQYF
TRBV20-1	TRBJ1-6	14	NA	CSASLLQRGSPLHF
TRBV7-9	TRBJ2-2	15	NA	CASSPLALSTGELFF
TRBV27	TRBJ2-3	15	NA	CASSPLRDVTDTQYF
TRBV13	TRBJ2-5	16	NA	CASSLLGRSAGETQYF
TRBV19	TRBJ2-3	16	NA	CASSIATRGGTDTQYF
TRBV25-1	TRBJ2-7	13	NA	CASEKGVGYEQYF
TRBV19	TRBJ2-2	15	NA	CASSTKAEYTGELFF
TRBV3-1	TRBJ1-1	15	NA	CASSPRGGDATEAFF
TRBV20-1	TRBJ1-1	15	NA	CSARDLGGLGTEAFF
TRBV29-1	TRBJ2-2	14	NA	CSVEGRGGPGELFF
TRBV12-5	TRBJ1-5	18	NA	CASGYYRDQRYSNQPQHF
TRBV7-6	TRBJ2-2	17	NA	CASSLVAGQLNTGELFF
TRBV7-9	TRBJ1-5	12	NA	CASSAGEQPQHF
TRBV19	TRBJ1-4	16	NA	CASSTAPRVRQEKLFF
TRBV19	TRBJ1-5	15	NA	CASSLHSRGVQPQHF
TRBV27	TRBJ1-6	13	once	CASSLGWTAPLHF
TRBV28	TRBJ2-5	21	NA	CASSVPPPGHSSSGVEETQYF
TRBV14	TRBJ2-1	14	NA	CASAQAETYNEQFF
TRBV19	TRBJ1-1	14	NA	CASSSRGINTEAFF
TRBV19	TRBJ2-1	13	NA	CASSTGWHNEQFF
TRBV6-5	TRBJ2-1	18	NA	CASSYSVSRTGDDNEQFF